Described below is a single T cell receptor beta chain sequence and its context. RNA extraction was followed by reverse transcription into cDNA, which acted as the sequencing template. Data came from immunoSEQ multiplex PCR; TCRdb stores just in-frame clones and leaves some out. The sample includes roughly 250,000 clones, around three fifths of them seen just once. The treatment is: oral pan-JAK inhibitor, 5-10 mg twice daily. The data originate from a study of CD8+ T cells in alopecia areata. The CDR3 loop spans 14 amino acids. Germline V CDR1 and CDR2: MNHEY, SMNVEV (reference sequence). The V end was cut by 3 bases, the J end by 9 bases, with 12 bases between.

This sequence joins TRBV27 and TRBJ1-6; no reliable D call. This receptor was identified in a human donor with alopecia areata. The source was CD4+ T cells sorted from blood, collected between weeks 51 and 54, from a patient treated with tofacitinib. The CDR3 is CASSFVGVGSPLHF. CDR3 DNA sequence: TGTGCCAGCAGTTTCGTCGGAGTTGGTTCACCCCTCCACTTT.